These 23 T cell receptor beta chains were sequenced from one sample in a study of chemoradiotherapy in HPV16-positive cancers. Profiling relied on immunoSEQ multiplex PCR, and the TCRdb table lists in-frame clones only, not all of them. The sample yields around 5,600 clones, roughly 70% seen once. The sequencing used tumor tissue, collected from a patient who underwent chemoradiotherapy. The receptors shown here come from a human donor with HPV-associated anogenital cancer.

This clone was seen more than once but under ten times. The V and J genes are TRBV9 and TRBJ2-7, with 9 nucleotides matching TRBD1. J was trimmed by 3 bases and V by 0 bases; bases with no gene match: 4. CDR3 length equals 15 residues. CDR1 and CDR2 from the germline V gene are SGDLS and YYNGEE. CDR3 in amino acids: CASSVGGTGFYEQYF. In DNA, the CDR3 is TGTGCCAGCAGCGTAGGTGGGACAGGGTTCTACGAGCAGTACTTC.

This clone occurred once. This chain joins TRBV5-8 and TRBJ2-7; 8 bases fit TRBD1. The germline V gene encodes CDR1 SGHTS and CDR2 YDEGEE. This CDR3 is built from 14 residues. V lost 4 bases and J lost 4; bases outside the gene matches: 7. The CDR3 protein is CASSQGQVRYEQYF. The CDR3 bases are TGTGCCAGCAGCCAGGGACAGGTCCGTTACGAGCAGTACTTC.

The rearrangement links TRBV15 to TRBJ2-3; 7 positions agree with TRBD2. The CDR3 sequence is 19 residues long. The ends lost 1 base at V and 2 bases at J; junction bases unmatched: 15. Per the germline V gene, CDR1 is LNHNV and CDR2 is YYDKDF (reference sequence). The CDR3 sequence is CATSRAGTNHPPSTDTQYF. CDR3 bases: TGTGCCACCAGCAGAGCCGGGACTAATCATCCCCCTTCCACAGATACGCAGTATTTT. Based on the CDR3 plus reference TRBV15 and TRBJ2-3, the full variable domain is DAMVIQNPRYQVTQFGKPVTLSCSQTLNHNVMYWYQQKSSQAPKLLFHYYDKDFNNEADTPDNFQSRRPNTSFCFLDIRSPGLGDTAMYLCATSRAGTNHPPSTDTQYFGPGTRLTVL.

This rearrangement joins TRBV27 to TRBJ2-3; 8 positions agree with TRBD2. Germline V gene sequence: CDR1 MNHEY, CDR2 SMNVEV (reference sequence). There are 20 residues in the CDR3. J gave up 3 bases and V 0 bases, and 17 bases lay outside the gene matches. CDR3 loop: CASSLSKGSGDLLGTDTQYF. In DNA, the CDR3 is TGTGCCAGCAGTTTATCGAAGGGTAGCGGGGACCTTCTAGGGACAGATACGCAGTATTTT.

The chain has TRBV7-6 and TRBJ2-7; no clear D. Germline-derived CDR1 and CDR2 are SGHVS and FNYEAQ. The V end lost 3 bases, the J end lost 4 bases, and 10 bases lay between the germline ends. This CDR3 comprises 13 residues. The CDR3 here is CASSFGVGYEQYF. Written as DNA, the CDR3 is TGTGCCAGCAGCTTTGGTGTCGGATACGAGCAGTACTTC.

The V call is TRBV9, the J call TRBJ2-2, with 9 bases identical to TRBD1. Germline V gives CDR1 SGDLS, CDR2 YYNGEE. CDR3 size: 14 residues. V shed 4 bases and J 6 bases; nucleotides not matched to a gene: 4. The CDR3 spells CASSPGQGSGELFF. Written as DNA, the CDR3 is TGTGCCAGCAGCCCGGGACAGGGTTCCGGGGAGCTGTTTTTT.

This chain connects TRBV4-1 to TRBJ1-1; maybe TRBD1 (6 bases). Per the germline V gene, CDR1 is MGHRA and CDR2 is YSYEKL. The CDR3 totals 15 residues. The V end was cut by 1 base, the J end by 1 base, with 10 bases between. This CDR3 is CASSQGWTENTEAFF. The DNA for the CDR3 is TGCGCCAGCAGCCAAGGCTGGACAGAGAACACTGAAGCTTTCTTT.

The V and J genes are TRBV7-8 and TRBJ2-1; tentatively, D is TRBD2 (5 bases). The CDR3 sequence is 14 residues long. Trimming removed 4 bases from V and 7 bases from J, with 14 bases in between. Germline lookup yields CDR1 SGHVS and CDR2 FQNEAQ. This CDR3 is CASSSTGLVNEQFF. The CDR3 DNA follows: TGTGCCAGCAGCTCTACCGGACTGGTTAATGAGCAGTTCTTC. The whole variable domain, remainder taken from reference TRBV7-8 and TRBJ2-1, is GAGVSQSPRYKVAKRGQDVALRCDPISGHVSLFWYQQALGQGPEFLTYFQNEAQLDKSGLPSDRFFAERPEGSVSTLKIQRTQQEDSAVYLCASSSTGLVNEQFFGPGTRLTVL.

Details on this clone: The same CDR3 arises from other DNA sequences in this sample as well. The chain recombines TRBV6-5 with TRBJ2-1, with 10 positions matching TRBD2. There are 15 residues in the CDR3. Per the germline V gene, CDR1 is MNHEY and CDR2 is SVGAGI. V shed 4 bases and J 4 bases; nucleotides not matched to a gene: 4. CDR3 residues: CASSSGTSVYNEQFF. DNA of the CDR3: TGTGCCAGCAGTTCCGGGACTAGCGTATACAATGAGCAGTTCTTC.

This clone was seen a handful of times. This rearrangement joins TRBV5-1 to TRBJ2-2; TRBD1 matches 7 bases. The CDR3 has 16 amino acids. Germline V gives CDR1 SGHRS, CDR2 YFSETQ. Losses at the gene ends were 4 bases for V and 3 bases for J; bases not matched to a gene: 9. The DNA for the CDR3 is TGCGCCAGCAGCCTTACAGGGGTGGGGGACACCGGGGAGCTGTTTTTT. Translating it yields CASSLTGVGDTGELFF.

The chain recombines TRBV19 with TRBJ2-7; unclear D gene. V lost 5 bases to trimming and J lost 5 bases, with 7 bases between them. The CDR3 runs 11 residues. The germline V gene encodes CDR1 LNHDA and CDR2 SQIVND (reference sequence). CDR3 residues: CASSAGNEQYF. The CDR3 coding sequence is TGTGCCAGTAGTGCCGGTAACGAGCAGTACTTC.

This clone was observed once. The rearrangement uses TRBV6-5 and TRBJ2-3, with D perhaps TRBD1 (6 bases). This CDR3 region has 14 residues. V lost 2 bases, J lost 2 bases, and 8 bases lay in between. Germline lookup yields CDR1 MNHEY and CDR2 SVGAGI. The CDR3 bases are TGTGCCAGCAGTTACCGGGACATCACAGATACGCAGTATTTT. Residues: CASSYRDITDTQYF.

As DNA, the CDR3 is TGTGCCAGCAGTTACTCCTGGGACAGTAACACCGGGGAGCTGTTTTTT. Protein: CASSYSWDSNTGELFF. The V call is TRBV6-5, the J call TRBJ2-2, with 7 bases matching TRBD1. V trimming: 0 bases; J trimming: 2 bases; junction bases outside the gene matches: 3. Germline values: CDR1 MNHEY, CDR2 SVGAGI. CDR3 length equals 16 residues.

The rearrangement links TRBV18 to TRBJ1-2, with a tentative D call TRBD1 (5 bases). The CDR3 runs to 15 residues. Trimming left V 5 bases short and J 5 bases short, with 18 bases between. Germline V lookup: CDR1 KGHSH, CDR2 LQKENI. CDR3 coding DNA: TGTGCCAGCTCAATCGGAGCAGGGAAAGGATATGGCTACACCTTC. Protein product: CASSIGAGKGYGYTF.

This clone was counted between two and nine times. The chain combines TRBV19 with TRBJ1-2; maybe TRBD1 (5 bases). CDR3 length equals 13 residues. Germline CDR1 and CDR2: LNHDA and SQIVND (reference sequence). V was shortened by 5 bases and J by 2 bases, with 9 bases between the two germline ends. This chain's CDR3 is CASSADRNYGYTF. The CDR3 nucleotides read TGTGCCAGTAGTGCCGACAGAAACTATGGCTACACCTTC.

V and J are TRBV27 and TRBJ1-1, with D possibly being TRBD1 (5 bases). Trimming left V 6 bases short and J 3 bases short, with 14 bases between. The length of the CDR3 is 14 residues. Germline CDR1 reads MNHEY; CDR2 reads SMNVEV (reference sequence). CDR3 bases: TGTGCCAGCAGCCCCATTCGACAGCACACTGAAGCTTTCTTT. Encoded protein: CASSPIRQHTEAFF.

The chain has TRBV4-2 and TRBJ2-7; TRBD2 aligns across 11 bases. Germline V gene lookup returns CDR1 LGHNA and CDR2 YNFKEQ. With V trimmed by 0 bases and J by 1 base, 8 bases remained unmatched. The CDR3 is 18 residues long. The CDR3 nucleotides are TGTGCCAGCAGCCAAGAGCTTACTAGCGGGAGAGGTTCCTACGAGCAGTACTTC. This codes for CASSQELTSGRGSYEQYF.

V usage is TRBV7-9 and J usage is TRBJ2-1; 11 nucleotides match TRBD1. The CDR3 has 14 amino acids. The V segment lost 1 base and the J segment 8 bases; nucleotides outside the gene matches: 1. Germline assignment: CDR1 SEHNR and CDR2 FQNEAQ (reference sequence). The CDR3 nucleotides read TGTGCCAGCAGCTTAGGGACAGGGGGCGATGAGCAGTTCTTC. It yields the protein CASSLGTGGDEQFF.

V is TRBV15 and J is TRBJ2-3, with a possible D match to TRBD2 (5 bases). The CDR3 runs to 14 residues. Germline-derived CDR1 and CDR2 are LNHNV and YYDKDF (reference sequence). V lost 4 bases and J 2 bases, leaving 10 bases between the germline ends. DNA for the CDR3: TGTGCCACCAGCAAGTCGGGAAACACAGATACGCAGTATTTT. It codes for CATSKSGNTDTQYF.

This rearrangement joins TRBV6-5 to TRBJ1-4, with unresolved D. The germline V gene encodes CDR1 MNHEY and CDR2 SVGAGI. The V and J ends lost 6 bases and 2 bases respectively, with 10 bases between them. The CDR3 is 14 amino acids. CDR3 DNA: TGTGCCAGCAGGGAGGGATTTACTAATGAAAAACTGTTTTTT. Translated, it gives CASREGFTNEKLFF.

The chain combines TRBV28 with TRBJ2-1, with 9 bases aligning to TRBD2. Germline V gives CDR1 MDHEN, CDR2 SYDVKM. This CDR3 comprises 15 residues. V was clipped by 4 bases and J by 7 bases; unmatched bases: 8. CDR3 in amino acids: CASSSLLAGGNEQFF. The CDR3 nucleotides read TGTGCCAGCAGTTCTCTACTAGCGGGTGGGAATGAGCAGTTCTTC.

The chain couples TRBV5-1 to TRBJ1-5, with D maybe TRBD1 (5 bases). CDR1 is SGHRS, CDR2 YFSETQ, per germline. The CDR3 covers 14 residues. V shed 0 bases and J shed 7 bases, with 11 bases lying between them. This chain's CDR3 is CASSLESGDQPQHF. The CDR3 DNA is TGCGCCAGCAGCTTGGAATCGGGGGACCAGCCCCAGCATTTT.

This rearrangement joins TRBV10-3 to TRBJ1-5; D call uncertain. Trimming stripped 3 bases from V and 7 bases from J, with 7 bases between. The germline V gene encodes CDR1 ENHRY and CDR2 SYGVKD. The CDR3 is 12 residues long. CDR3 sequence reads: CAISDSEQPQHF. The DNA for the CDR3 is TGTGCCATCAGTGATTCGGAACAGCCCCAGCATTTT.